This T cell receptor (beta chain) was observed in a study of cytomegalovirus exposure and HLA in healthy donors. General study results and limits: The number of N-insertions in an Asian-associated ancestry cluster was reportedly below the approximately 700-donor mean in a later analysis.

Researchers ran the PCR with 60 Vbeta and 13 Jbeta primers. Method: immunoSEQ multiplex PCR; TCRdb's copy keeps in-frame clones and lacks some. This table has about 150,000 clones, 60% to 80% appearing once. Germline CDR1 KGHSH, CDR2 LQKENI. The CDR3 is made up of 19 amino acids. Trimming pared 2 bases from V and 0 bases from J, leaving 22 bases between. With regard to this clone: Its specificity is not known.

This sequence was found in a woman aged 40 to 50 in good health and CMV-seronegative. The chain links TRBV18 to TRBJ1-2; D might be TRBD1 (5 bases). Sequences were obtained from PBMCs. CDR3 residues: CASSPSAQGRSNPNYGYTF. Here the CDR3 DNA reads TGTGCCAGCTCACCAAGTGCTCAGGGCAGAAGTAATCCTAACTATGGCTACACCTTC.